Each of the 10 T cell receptor beta chains below was sequenced from the same sample in a study of T cell responses to AZD1222 COVID-19 vaccine. Measured with immunoSEQ multiplex PCR; TCRdb has only the in-frame clones, and not every one. The sample shows about 50,000 clones, approximately 88% of them seen only once. Sequenced here: peripheral blood, sampled on day 0 of AZD1222 vaccination. The receptors were sampled from an adult in good health.

The chain has TRBV3-1 (or the pseudogene TRBV3-2) and TRBJ2-1, with 9 bases fitting TRBD2. V gave up 4 bases and J gave up 6 bases; unmatched junction bases: 1. Germline lookup yields CDR1 LGHDT and CDR2 YNNKEL (reference sequence). CDR3 size: 13 residues. The CDR3 DNA reads TGTGCCAGCAGCCCGGGACTAGCCAATGAGCAGTTCTTC. Encoded protein: CASSPGLANEQFF.

DNA of the CDR3: TGTGCCAGCAGCAAAGCCGGGACTAGCGGACTCTACAATGAGCAGTTCTTC. Encoded protein: CASSKAGTSGLYNEQFF. J is TRBJ2-1 and V is TRBV21-1; the table's D gene call, TRBD2, was not cross checked with the DNA. TRBV21-1 is noted as a pseudogene. The CDR3 covers 17 residues.

This chain links TRBV7-2 with TRBJ1-2; 8 nucleotides agree with TRBD1. Germline V gene sequence: CDR1 SGHTA, CDR2 FQGNSA. The length of the CDR3 is 16 residues. J was trimmed by 10 bases and V by 1 base; bases with no gene match: 14. CDR3 DNA: TGTGCCAGCAGCTTAGGTCAGGGGGCCATTTCATTCGACTACACCTTC. Its protein is CASSLGQGAISFDYTF.

V gene TRBV15 combines with J gene TRBJ2-3; 8 nucleotides align to TRBD2. Germline V lookup: CDR1 LNHNV, CDR2 YYDKDF (reference sequence). V shed 1 base and J 3 bases; nucleotides not matched to a gene: 3. The CDR3 has 15 residues. As DNA, the CDR3 is TGTGCCACCAGCAGAGCGGGAGGGCCGACAGATACGCAGTATTTT. Translated: CATSRAGGPTDTQYF.

The chain joins TRBV12-3 or TRBV12-4 to TRBJ2-7, with a possible D match to TRBD1 (5 bases). V shed 4 bases and J shed 2 bases, with 6 bases lying between them. The CDR3 is 12 amino acids. DNA of the CDR3: TGTGCCAGCAGTTACAGGACCTACGAGCAGTACTTC. It is translated as CASSYRTYEQYF.

The gene calls are TRBV18 and TRBJ2-7; possible D gene TRBD1, 6 bases. This CDR3 contains 13 residues. CDR1 KGHSH and CDR2 LQKENI come from the germline V gene. V lost 2 bases and J 6 bases, leaving 11 bases between the germline ends. The CDR3: CASSPDRTAEQYF. The CDR3 DNA follows: TGTGCCAGCTCACCAGATCGGACAGCCGAGCAGTACTTC. The variable domain in full, completed from reference TRBV18 and TRBJ2-7, reads NAGVMQNPRHLVRRRGQEARLRCSPMKGHSHVYWYRQLPEEGLKFMVYLQKENIIDESGMPKERFSAEFPKEGPSILRIQQVVRGDSAAYFCASSPDRTAEQYFGPGTRLTVT.

The J gene is TRBJ2-1, the V gene TRBV4-3; 7 nucleotides match TRBD2. Germline V gene sequence: CDR1 LGHNA, CDR2 YSLEER. V gave up 4 bases and J gave up 5 bases; unmatched junction bases: 8. CDR3 length equals 15 residues. The CDR3 spells CASSPAGRGHNEQFF. CDR3 nucleotides: TGCGCCAGCAGCCCAGCGGGGAGGGGCCACAATGAGCAGTTCTTC.

The genes are TRBV4-1 and TRBJ2-2; 10 bases are shared with TRBD2. The CDR3 totals 18 residues. Trimming cost V 1 base and J 4 bases; bases outside gene matches: 9. Germline assignment: CDR1 MGHRA and CDR2 YSYEKL. The CDR3 sequence is CASSQVESGRALTGELFF. CDR3 DNA: TGCGCCAGCAGCCAAGTAGAGAGCGGGAGGGCGCTCACCGGGGAGCTGTTTTTT.

V and J are TRBV29-1 and TRBJ2-3; perhaps TRBD2 as D (5 bases). The CDR3 runs to 12 residues. The germline V and J ends were trimmed by 6 bases and 6 bases, with 13 bases remaining between them. Germline CDR1 is SQVTM and CDR2 is ANQGSEA. The CDR3 coding sequence is TGCAGCGTCGTGGTGGGAGCGGATACGCAGTATTTT. This translates into CSVVVGADTQYF.

This sequence joins TRBV29-1 and TRBJ1-2; weak D call: TRBD1 (6 bases). In germline, CDR1 is SQVTM, CDR2 ANQGSEA. CDR3 size: 13 residues. Trimming took off 6 bases at V and 7 bases at J, with 18 bases between the two ends. The DNA for the CDR3 is TGCAGCGTGGCGGACAGCCCCTCGGGTGGCTACACCTTC. This gives the protein CSVADSPSGGYTF.